These T cell receptor beta chains were read from a single sample in a study of T cells in tumors after PD-1 blockade. The table came from immunoSEQ multiplex PCR; TCRdb's copy has only in-frame clones and leaves some out. The sample lists about 33,000 clones, more than 70% occurring once. The sequenced sample was PBMCs, obtained before anti-PD-1 treatment. These receptor sequences come from a human donor with basal cell carcinoma. CDR3s include the opening cysteine and the closing phenylalanine or tryptophan. Fields, in order: clone size, D gene, J gene, CDR3 length, V gene, CDR3 protein, CDR3 DNA. A D gene is named only where the DNA matches it firmly. Size tells how often a clone was seen (once, few, many) or the class of an expanded clone, and some rows leave it out.

>.|.|TRBJ2-1|15|TRBV5-4
CASSLDRSSYNEQFF
TGTGCCAGCAGCTTGGACCGCAGCTCCTACAATGAGCAGTTCTTC
>.|.|TRBJ1-1|15|TRBV5-5
CASSPLGGTNTEAFF
TGTGCCAGCAGTCCCCTTGGGGGAACGAATACTGAAGCTTTCTTT
>.|TRBD1|TRBJ1-1|14|TRBV13
CASSSGTVNTEAFF
TGTGCCAGCAGCTCCGGGACAGTGAACACTGAAGCTTTCTTT
>few|.|TRBJ2-1|14|TRBV25-1
CASSESGLGGEQFF
TGTGCCAGCAGTGAGTCGGGACTCGGCGGTGAGCAGTTCTTC
>.|.|TRBJ2-1|11|TRBV12-3/TRBV12-4
CASMTGYEQFF
TGTGCCAGCATGACGGGATATGAGCAGTTCTTC
>.|TRBD1|TRBJ1-1|17|TRBV5-1
CASSALTGGSLNTEAFF
TGCGCCAGCAGCGCCCTTACAGGGGGCTCCTTGAACACTGAAGCTTTCTTT
>.|TRBD2|TRBJ2-1|16|TRBV27
CASSLTSGFSYNEQFF
TGTGCCAGCAGTTTGACTAGCGGGTTCTCCTACAATGAGCAGTTCTTC
>.|.|TRBJ1-2|16|TRBV6-1
CASSEAGTPGGYGYTF
TGTGCCAGCAGTGAAGCCGGGACCCCGGGCGGCTATGGCTACACCTTC
>.|.|TRBJ2-1|14|TRBV6-5
CASSYRAAYNEQFF
TGTGCCAGCAGTTACAGGGCAGCCTACAATGAGCAGTTCTTC
>once|TRBD2|TRBJ2-7|15|TRBV27
CASSPKGLARWEQYF
TGTGCCAGCAGTCCCAAAGGACTAGCCAGGTGGGAGCAGTACTTC
>.|TRBD2|TRBJ2-1|15|TRBV11-2
CASSFKASGGLEQFF
TGTGCCAGCAGCTTTAAGGCTAGCGGGGGCCTAGAGCAGTTCTTC
>.|.|TRBJ2-3|14|TRBV9
CASSVSPSEGTQYF
TGTGCCAGCAGCGTATCCCCCTCCGAGGGAACGCAGTATTTT
>.|TRBD1|TRBJ1-6|12|TRBV10-3
CAISDDRGPLHF
TGTGCCATCAGTGATGACAGGGGCCCCCTCCACTTT
>.|.|TRBJ1-1|16|TRBV5-1
CASSLGGGIMNTEAFF
TGCGCCAGCAGCTTGGGCGGAGGGATAATGAACACTGAAGCTTTCTTT
>.|TRBD2|TRBJ2-7|14|TRBV6-2/TRBV6-3
CASSYSGGSYEQYF
TGTGCCAGCAGTTACAGCGGGGGCTCATACGAGCAGTACTTC
>.|.|TRBJ2-1|15|TRBV9
CASSPGRSSYNEQFF
TGTGCCAGCAGCCCGGGTAGGAGCTCCTACAATGAGCAGTTCTTC
>.|.|TRBJ1-5|14|TRBV19
CASKQRGDDQPQHF
TGTGCCAGTAAACAAAGGGGGGATGATCAGCCCCAGCATTTT
>once|.|TRBJ2-7|14|TRBV9
CASSPGGVHDEQYF
TGTGCCAGCAGCCCAGGAGGGGTTCACGACGAGCAGTACTTC
>.|.|TRBJ2-4|14|TRBV5-6
CASSRPEVQNIQYF
TGTGCCAGCAGCCGACCCGAAGTACAAAACATTCAGTACTTC
>.|TRBD2|TRBJ2-7|12|TRBV7-2
CASSGLAGVRYF
TGTGCCAGCAGCGGTCTAGCGGGTGTTCGGTACTTC
>few|TRBD2|TRBJ2-5|19|TRBV7-2
CASSFPVEASGNERMAQYF
TGTGCCAGCAGTTTCCCGGTAGAGGCTAGCGGAAACGAGAGAATGGCCCAGTACTTC
>few|TRBD1|TRBJ2-7|12|TRBV29-1
CSVMGQGHEQYF
TGCAGCGTGATGGGACAGGGCCACGAGCAGTACTTC